This T cell receptor (beta chain) was profiled in a study of T cell changes during pregnancy in multiple sclerosis. Profiling relied on immunoSEQ multiplex PCR, and the TCRdb table lists in-frame clones only, not all of them. The table shows tens of thousands of clones, with 75% to 90% occurring only once. Trimming removed 4 bases from V and 6 bases from J, with 10 bases in between. This CDR3 contains 13 residues. Germline-derived CDR1 and CDR2 are MNHNY and SVGAGI (reference sequence). Material: peripheral blood, obtained in the first trimester of pregnancy. V is TRBV6-6 and J is TRBJ1-5; weak D call: TRBD1 (5 bases). The clonotype originates from a female donor in good health, enrolled as a control in a pregnancy study. CDR3 sequence: CASSSSGSQPQHF. DNA of the CDR3: TGTGCCAGCAGTTCCTCAGGGAGTCAGCCCCAGCATTTT.